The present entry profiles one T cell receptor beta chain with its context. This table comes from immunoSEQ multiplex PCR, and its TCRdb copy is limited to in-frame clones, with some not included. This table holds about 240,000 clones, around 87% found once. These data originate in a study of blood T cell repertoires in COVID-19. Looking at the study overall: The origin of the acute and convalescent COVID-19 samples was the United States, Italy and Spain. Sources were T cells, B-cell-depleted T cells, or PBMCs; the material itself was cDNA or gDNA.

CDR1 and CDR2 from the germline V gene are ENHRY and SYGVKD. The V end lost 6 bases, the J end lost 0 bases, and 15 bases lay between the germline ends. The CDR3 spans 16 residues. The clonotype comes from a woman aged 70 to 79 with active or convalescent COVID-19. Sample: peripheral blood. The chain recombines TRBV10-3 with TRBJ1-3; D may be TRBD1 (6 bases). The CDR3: CAISGRGAASGNTIYF. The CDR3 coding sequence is TGTGCCATCAGCGGACGGGGGGCCGCCTCTGGAAACACCATATATTTT.